The T cell receptor (beta chain) described here comes from a study of cytomegalovirus exposure and HLA in healthy donors. This CDR3 comprises 15 residues. Trimming removed 1 base from V and 3 bases from J, with 12 bases in between. CDR1 SGHDN and CDR2 FVKESK come from the germline V gene. TCRdb's copy holds only in-frame clones and misses some; the assay was immunoSEQ multiplex PCR. This sample has some 110,000 clones, with about 84% found just once. This clone was detected a few times. The rearrangement links TRBV14 to TRBJ1-1; D not certain. The receptor was isolated from a man aged 18-30 years in good health and CMV-seronegative. The source material was PBMCs. In DNA, the CDR3 is TGTGCCAGCAGCCAAGTGGGGTTCGGGGACACTGAAGCTTTCTTT. Its protein product is CASSQVGFGDTEAFF.